This T cell receptor (beta chain) was retrieved from a study of blood T cell repertoires in COVID-19. In the study overall: Spain, Italy and the United States supplied samples that represented acute and convalescent COVID-19. The analysed material was cDNA or gDNA that came from T cells, B-cell-depleted T cells, or PBMCs.

This clone appeared a few times. The germline V gene has CDR1 LNHDA and CDR2 SQIVND (reference sequence). J lost 2 bases, V lost 7 bases, and 5 bases had no gene match. The CDR3 has 15 amino acids. Original handling: The assay estimated nucleated cells by amplifying reference gene primers. Profiled with immunoSEQ multiplex PCR; TCRdb holds only in-frame clones, not every one. That table is the source of V, J and clone size, and D and trimming were worked out from the DNA. The data show around 160,000 clones, roughly four fifths seen once. The sample taken for sequencing was peripheral blood. The chain joins TRBV19 to TRBJ2-3, with 11 bases aligning to TRBD2. This clonotype was obtained from a human donor in a cohort sampled during active COVID-19. The CDR3 nucleotides are TGTGCCAGTATGGGGACTAGCGGCCCCACAGATACGCAGTATTTT. This gives the protein CASMGTSGPTDTQYF.